The rows below give T cell receptor beta chains drawn from one sample of a study of post-analysis software for immune sequencing data. One entry per CDR3 protein, called by TCRdb with MiXCR from the PCR reads. The sample has 750,000 to 950,000 distinct CDR3 sequences; 46% are singletons. Specimen: blood. These receptors all stem from a girl aged 5 to 17 with multiple sclerosis. The CDR3 runs from the conserved cysteine through the conserved F or W. D genes are given only for firm matches. Rows may omit the clone size; those that give it use once, few, many or a size class.

j_call v_call d_call clone_size cdr3_aa cdr3_nt
TRBJ2-1 TRBV27 - few CASSPIRSLSSYNEQFF TGTGCCAGCAGCCCGATTAGGTCGCTAAGCTCCTACAATGAGCAGTTCTTC
TRBJ1-2 TRBV28 - few CASSPSRETYGYTF TGTGCCAGCAGTCCATCCCGGGAGACTTATGGCTACACCTTC
TRBJ1-2 TRBV2 TRBD1 once CASRLQGAMGYGYTF TGTGCCAGCAGGCTTCAGGGGGCGATGGGTTATGGCTACACCTTC
TRBJ2-1 TRBV2 - once CAVRLPWGEQFF TGTGCCGTCCGACTTCCATGGGGGGAGCAGTTCTTC
TRBJ2-7 TRBV5-1 - - CASSLDGSPSVSQYF TGCGCCAGCAGCTTGGACGGATCCCCCTCGGTGTCCCAGTACTTC
TRBJ2-6 TRBV5-5 - - CASSAGPISGANVLTF TGTGCCAGCAGCGCCGGACCAATCTCTGGGGCCAACGTCCTGACTTTC
TRBJ2-7 TRBV7-9 - - CASGGTGNLASNEQYF TGTGCCAGCGGGGGGACCGGGAACTTAGCGAGCAACGAGCAGTACTTC
TRBJ1-2 TRBV12-3/TRBV12-4 TRBD1 - CASSPGTGGADGYTF TGTGCCAGCAGTCCCGGGACAGGGGGCGCGGATGGCTACACCTTC
TRBJ2-3 TRBV20-1 - - CSAREGTARRDTQYF TGCAGTGCTAGAGAGGGGACTGCACGTAGAGATACGCAGTATTTT
TRBJ2-5 TRBV24-1 TRBD1 few CATSDFRTGQKIQETQYF TGTGCCACCAGTGATTTTAGAACGGGACAGAAAATACAAGAGACCCAGTACTTC